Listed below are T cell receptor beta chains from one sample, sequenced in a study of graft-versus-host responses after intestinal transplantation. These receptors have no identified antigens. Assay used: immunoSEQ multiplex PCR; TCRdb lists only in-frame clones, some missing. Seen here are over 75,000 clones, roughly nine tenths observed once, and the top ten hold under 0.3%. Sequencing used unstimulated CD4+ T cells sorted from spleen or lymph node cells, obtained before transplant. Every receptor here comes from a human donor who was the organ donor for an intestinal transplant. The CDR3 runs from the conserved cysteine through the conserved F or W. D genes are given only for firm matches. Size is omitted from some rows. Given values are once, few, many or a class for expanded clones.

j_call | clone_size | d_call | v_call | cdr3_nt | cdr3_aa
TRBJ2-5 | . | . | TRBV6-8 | TGTGCCAGCAGTTGGTCCGGCTGGCGGGCCGCGGGGGAGACCCAGTACTTC | CASSWSGWRAAGETQYF
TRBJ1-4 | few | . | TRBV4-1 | TGCGCCAGCAGCCAGGGGCCAGCAACTAATGAAAAACTGTTTTTT | CASSQGPATNEKLFF
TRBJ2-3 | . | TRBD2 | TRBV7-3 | TGTGCCAGCAGCTTCGGAGCGGGGGATACGCAGTATTTT | CASSFGAGDTQYF
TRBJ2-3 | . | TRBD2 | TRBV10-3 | TGTGCCATCAGTGACGGGACTAGCGGCACAGATACGCAGTATTTT | CAISDGTSGTDTQYF
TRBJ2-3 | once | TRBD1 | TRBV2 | TGTGCCAGCAGTGAAAGGGACAGGGGCTGGTATTTT | CASSERDRGWYF
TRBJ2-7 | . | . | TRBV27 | TGTGCCAGCAGACCGGGACTGTCTTCCTACGAGCAGTACTTC | CASRPGLSSYEQYF
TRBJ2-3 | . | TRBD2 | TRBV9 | TGTGCCAGCAGCGCATCCTTAGCGGGGGGCACAGATACGCAGTATTTT | CASSASLAGGTDTQYF
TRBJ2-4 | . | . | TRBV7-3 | TGTGCCAGCTCCTGGGACGGGGGAGGCATTCAGTACTTC | CASSWDGGGIQYF
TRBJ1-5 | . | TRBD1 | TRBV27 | TGTGCCAGCAGGCCGAGAGGGGACAGCTATAGCAATCAGCCCCAGCATTTT | CASRPRGDSYSNQPQHF
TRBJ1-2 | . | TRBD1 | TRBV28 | TGTGCCAGCAGTTTCGGGGACAGGGGGACGGTCGGCTACACCTTC | CASSFGDRGTVGYTF
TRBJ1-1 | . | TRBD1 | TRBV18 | TGTGCCAGCTCAAAAAGGGGGCCGAACACTGAAGCTTTCTTT | CASSKRGPNTEAFF